A selection of T cell receptor beta chains follows, all from one sample in a study of beta chain features in type 1 diabetes. TCRdb's copy holds only in-frame clones and misses some; the assay was immunoSEQ multiplex PCR. The data contain approximately 470,000 clones, about 32% of them singletons. The material sequenced was naive CD4+ T cells from blood. The receptors here all came from a man younger than 35 in good health. Both conserved end residues are part of each CDR3. D genes are given only for firm matches. Rows may omit the clone size; those that give it use once, few, many or a size class.

j_call,d_call,clone_size,v_call,cdr3_nt,cdr3_aa
TRBJ2-7,.,.,TRBV7-2,TGTGCCAGCAGCAACCTGGCGGGCGTCTCCTACGAGCAGTACTTC,CASSNLAGVSYEQYF
TRBJ2-1,.,few,TRBV7-9,TGTGCCGGGGACTTCTACAATGAGCAGTTCTTC,CAGDFYNEQFF
TRBJ2-5,.,.,TRBV6-1,TGTGCCAGCAGTGAAGAGGGACTAAGACAGGGGCCCTTGGAGACCCAGTACTTC,CASSEEGLRQGPLETQYF
TRBJ2-2,.,.,TRBV2,TGTGCCAGCACGAGTCTCGCGAACACCGGGGAGCTGTTTTTT,CASTSLANTGELFF
TRBJ2-3,.,few,TRBV6-1,TGTGCCAGCAGTCCGACAGGAGCCACAGATACGCAGTATTTT,CASSPTGATDTQYF
TRBJ2-1,TRBD2,.,TRBV2,TGTGCCAGCAGAGTTACTAGCGGAGCCTACAATGAGCAGTTCTTC,CASRVTSGAYNEQFF
TRBJ2-3,.,few,TRBV9,TGTGCCAGCAGCGTAAAACCCAGCACAGATACGCAGTATTTT,CASSVKPSTDTQYF
TRBJ2-7,.,.,TRBV19,TGTGCCAGTAAGAGGAGTGGGGTAGACGAGCAGTACTTC,CASKRSGVDEQYF
TRBJ2-6,TRBD1,few,TRBV15,TGTGCCACCAGCAGAGATAGGCCAGGGGGCCTCTCTGGGGCCAACGTCCTGACTTTC,CATSRDRPGGLSGANVLTF
TRBJ2-6,.,.,TRBV29-1,TGCAGCGTGAGCTCTGGGGCCAACGTCCTGACTTTC,CSVSSGANVLTF
TRBJ2-2,.,.,TRBV9,TGTGCCAGCAGCGTAGACCACATCACCGGGGAGCTGTTTTTT,CASSVDHITGELFF
TRBJ1-2,.,.,TRBV7-9,TGTGCCAGCAGCCGGGCCCTCTATGGCTACACCTTC,CASSRALYGYTF
TRBJ2-2,TRBD1,.,TRBV10-3,TGTGCCGCCCGACAGGGCTTGTCCGGGGAGCTGTTTTTT,CAARQGLSGELFF
TRBJ2-5,.,.,TRBV4-1,TGCGCCAGCAGCCAAGCGGCCCGTGGGGCTACGGAGACCCAGTACTTC,CASSQAARGATETQYF
TRBJ2-7,TRBD1,few,TRBV7-2,TGTGCCAGCAGCTACCGGACAGGGACAGGTTACGAGCAGTACTTC,CASSYRTGTGYEQYF
TRBJ2-7,TRBD2,few,TRBV7-2,TGTGCCAGCAGCTTAGGGACTAGCGGGAGTAACGCCGAGCAGTACTTC,CASSLGTSGSNAEQYF
TRBJ2-7,TRBD1,few,TRBV29-1,TGCAGCGTTGTAGGGGGCTGGAACGAGCAGTACTTC,CSVVGGWNEQYF
TRBJ2-1,.,.,TRBV5-1,TGCGCCAGCAGCTTGGCCCCAGGCAGCTCCTACAATGAGCAGTTCTTC,CASSLAPGSSYNEQFF
TRBJ2-3,TRBD1,.,TRBV27,TGTGCCAGCAGGGGCGGGGACAGGGGGCTGGCAGATACGCAGTATTTT,CASRGGDRGLADTQYF
TRBJ2-4,TRBD2,few,TRBV7-9,TGTGCCAGCAGCGTAGCGGGAGCAGACATTCAGTACTTC,CASSVAGADIQYF
TRBJ2-4,.,few,TRBV5-6,TGTGCCAGCAGCTTTCGGTACATTCAGTACTTC,CASSFRYIQYF
TRBJ1-2,.,.,TRBV30,TGTGCCTGGAGTAGGAGAAACTATGGCTACACCTTC,CAWSRRNYGYTF
TRBJ1-1,.,few,TRBV29-1,TGCAGCGGGGGACGCGGGCACCCTGAAGCTTTCTTT,CSGGRGHPEAFF
TRBJ2-3,.,.,TRBV15,TGTGCCACCAGCAGACCTTGGGTGTCAGAAGGAGATACGCAGTATTTT,CATSRPWVSEGDTQYF
TRBJ1-2,.,few,TRBV7-9,TGTGCCAGCAGCCAGATCCTGGGAGGAACTAACTATGGCTACACCTTC,CASSQILGGTNYGYTF
TRBJ2-1,.,few,TRBV5-4,TGTGCCAGCAGCTCGACGGTGAGCTCCTACAATGAGCAGTTCTTC,CASSSTVSSYNEQFF
TRBJ1-1,.,.,TRBV18,TGTGCCAGCTCACCGGGGCCGCCAACCTTTGACACTGAAGCTTTCTTT,CASSPGPPTFDTEAFF
TRBJ2-1,.,.,TRBV5-1,TGCGCCAGCAGCTTGGGAGGGAGTCAGTACAATGAGCAGTTCTTC,CASSLGGSQYNEQFF
TRBJ2-4,TRBD2,few,TRBV28,TGTGCCAGCAGCCGCCGGGGGGACATTCAGTACTTC,CASSRRGDIQYF